Below, 28 T cell receptor beta chains from the same sample are listed, as sequenced in a study of shared T cell receptors in the human thymus. The table came from immunoSEQ multiplex PCR; TCRdb's copy has only in-frame clones and leaves some out. The sample holds over 650,000 clones, approximately 87% seen once. The sample was also linked to a second study, of human thymus T cells.

The sequencing input was thymocytes. Source of these receptors: a boy younger than two with a congenital heart defect.

The chain uses TRBV4-2 and TRBJ2-1; 8 bases fit TRBD2. J gave up 6 bases and V 0 bases, and 7 bases lay outside the gene matches. Germline-derived CDR1 and CDR2 are LGHNA and YNFKEQ. The CDR3 covers 16 residues. The CDR3: CASSQERSGSGNEQFF. The DNA for the CDR3 is TGTGCCAGCAGCCAAGAGAGGAGCGGGAGTGGCAATGAGCAGTTCTTC.

The chain carries TRBV7-8 and TRBJ1-1; D unresolved. V lost 5 bases and J lost 1, with 14 bases in between. The CDR3 runs to 15 residues. The germline CDR1 and CDR2 sequences are SGHVS and FQNEAQ. This CDR3 reads CASSEAVRANTEAFF. For the CDR3, the DNA is TGTGCCAGCAGCGAAGCGGTTAGGGCGAACACTGAAGCTTTCTTT.

The V gene is TRBV4-3, the J gene TRBJ2-3; 10 bases match TRBD2. After removal of 0 bases from V and 1 base from J, the junction contained 13 bases not matched to a gene. This CDR3 has 20 amino acids. CDR1 is LGHNA, CDR2 YSLEER, per germline. This CDR3 reads CASSQERGIAGGLGTDTQYF. Written as DNA, the CDR3 is TGCGCCAGCAGCCAAGAACGGGGGATAGCGGGAGGACTGGGCACAGATACGCAGTATTTT.

For the CDR3, the DNA is TGCGCCAGCAGCTTGGAGTCGGGAAACACTGAAGCTTTCTTT. It codes for CASSLESGNTEAFF. The chain joins TRBV5-1 to TRBJ1-1; no reliable D call. The V end was cut by 0 bases, the J end by 2 bases, with 8 bases between. The germline CDR1 and CDR2 sequences are SGHRS and YFSETQ. The CDR3 consists of 14 residues.

With respect to this clone: Its ends do not fully match the called genes, so a read error is possible. The chain carries TRBV7-9 and TRBJ1-2; 8 nucleotides agree with TRBD1. The CDR3 loop spans 15 amino acids. Germline V CDR1 and CDR2: SEHNR, FQNEAQ (reference sequence). The CDR3: CASNLGPTGDIGYTF. Written as DNA, the CDR3 is TGTGCCAGCAACTTAGGTCCGACAGGGGACATTGGCTACACCTTC.

The CDR3 nucleotides are TGTGCCAGCAGACACTCCGGGACCCGGCGGACTAGCGGGACCTACGAGCAGTACTTC. Translated: CASRHSGTRRTSGTYEQYF. The chain employs TRBV5-6 and TRBJ2-7; 12 bases are a match to TRBD2. Germline CDR1 reads SGHDT; CDR2 reads YYEEEE. This CDR3 has 19 amino acids. J gave up 2 bases and V 5 bases, and 17 bases lay outside the gene matches. The whole variable domain, remainder taken from reference TRBV5-6 and TRBJ2-7, is DAGVTQSPTHLIKTRGQQVTLRCSPKSGHDTVSWYQQALGQGPQFIFQYYEEEERQRGNFPDRFSGHQFPNYSSELNVNALLLGDSALYLCASRHSGTRRTSGTYEQYFGPGTRLTVT.

The genes are TRBV6-5 and TRBJ1-1; D not certain. Trimming cost V 4 bases and J 1 base, with 4 bases left between them. Germline values: CDR1 MNHEY, CDR2 SVGAGI. The length of the CDR3 is 12 residues. For the CDR3, the DNA is TGTGCCAGCAGTTCACAGAACACTGAAGCTTTCTTT. Translated: CASSSQNTEAFF.

The chain employs TRBV9 and TRBJ1-2; a weak D match, TRBD1 (6 bases). Germline V lookup: CDR1 SGDLS, CDR2 YYNGEE. Trimming cost V 0 bases and J 4 bases, with 13 bases left between them. This CDR3 comprises 15 residues. CDR3 residues: CASSVEHGQTYGYTF. In DNA form, the CDR3 reads TGTGCCAGCAGCGTAGAACATGGACAGACCTATGGCTACACCTTC.

The chain joins TRBV28 to TRBJ2-1; D is possibly TRBD2 (6 bases). From germline, CDR1 is MDHEN and CDR2 SYDVKM. CDR3 size: 12 residues. Trimming stripped 6 bases from V and 7 bases from J, with 10 bases between. CDR3 coding DNA: TGTGCCAGCAGCCCGACTAGGAATGAGCAGTTCTTC. Translated, it gives CASSPTRNEQFF.

The rearrangement joins TRBV30 to TRBJ1-4; 8 bases match TRBD1. The CDR3 totals 14 residues. V trimming: 3 bases; J trimming: 7 bases; junction bases outside the gene matches: 7. The germline gives CDR1 GTSNPN, CDR2 SVGIG (reference sequence). CDR3: CAWSHRGFSEKLFF. CDR3 coding DNA: TGTGCCTGGAGCCACAGGGGGTTTAGTGAAAAACTGTTTTTT.

The chain joins TRBV4-3 to TRBJ1-2; D remains unclear. Trimming cost V 0 bases and J 0 bases, with 8 bases left between them. CDR3 size: 15 residues. Germline CDR1 is LGHNA and CDR2 is YSLEER. CDR3 in amino acids: CASSQEENSNYGYTF. CDR3 coding DNA: TGCGCCAGCAGCCAAGAGGAGAACTCTAACTATGGCTACACCTTC.

V is TRBV4-1 and J is TRBJ2-1; weak D call: TRBD2 (5 bases). V was cut by 4 bases and J by 5 bases, with 18 bases left in between. CDR1 is MGHRA, CDR2 YSYEKL, per germline. The CDR3 runs 16 residues. The CDR3 here is CASSPIMGAPNNEQFF. The DNA for the CDR3 is TGCGCCAGCAGCCCTATAATGGGAGCCCCCAACAATGAGCAGTTCTTC.

V is TRBV5-1 and J is TRBJ2-3; tentative D call: TRBD2 (7 bases). The germline gives CDR1 SGHRS, CDR2 YFSETQ. This CDR3 spans 17 amino acids. The V end lost 0 bases, the J end lost 1 base, and 15 bases lay between the germline ends. Here the CDR3 DNA reads TGCGCCAGCAGCTTGGTTCGGGGGGCTTCTCGCACAGATACGCAGTATTTT. As protein: CASSLVRGASRTDTQYF.

V is TRBV10-1 and J is TRBJ2-5; maybe TRBD2 (6 bases). Germline V lookup: CDR1 WNHNN, CDR2 SYGVQD (reference sequence). The CDR3 is 14 residues long. Trimming pared 3 bases from V and 4 bases from J, leaving 12 bases between. Here the CDR3 DNA reads TGCGCCAGCAGTGACCGGGGGAACAGAGAGACCCAGTACTTC. Its protein is CASSDRGNRETQYF.

This sequence joins TRBV28 and TRBJ1-1; 9 bases are a match to TRBD1. Germline V gene data show CDR1 as MDHEN and CDR2 as SYDVKM. V gave up 8 bases and J gave up 1 base; unmatched junction bases: 8. CDR3 length equals 15 residues. The CDR3 DNA reads as TGTGCCAGCGGAAAAAGGACAGGGGCGAACACTGAAGCTTTCTTT. Protein sequence: CASGKRTGANTEAFF.

The count of this clone is one. The chain is built from TRBV6-5 and TRBJ2-3, with D possibly being TRBD2 (7 bases). The V and J ends lost 5 bases and 5 bases respectively, with 14 bases between them. Looked up from germline, CDR1 is MNHEY and CDR2 is SVGAGI. The CDR3 sequence is 14 residues long. CDR3 nucleotide sequence: TGTGCCAGCAGTAACGCGGGGGCAGGAGATACGCAGTATTTT. Its translation is CASSNAGAGDTQYF.

The V and J genes are TRBV6-1 and TRBJ2-7, with unresolved D. The CDR3 has 17 residues. Looked up from germline, CDR1 is MNHNS and CDR2 is SASEGT. The V and J ends lost 1 base and 0 bases respectively, with 16 bases between them. The chain's CDR3 is CASSEEPNWRLSYEQYF. In DNA, the CDR3 is TGTGCCAGCAGTGAAGAACCCAATTGGAGACTCTCCTACGAGCAGTACTTC.

This chain links TRBV20-1 with TRBJ2-3; D ambiguous. The CDR3 length is 11 residues. In germline, CDR1 is DFQATT, CDR2 SNEGSKA (reference sequence). Trimming left V 4 bases short and J 4 bases short, with 6 bases between. The CDR3 coding sequence is TGCAGTGCTACAGTTGCAGATACGCAGTATTTT. This sequence encodes CSATVADTQYF.

The chain uses TRBV29-1 and TRBJ2-1; a possible D gene is TRBD2 (5 bases). The CDR3 consists of 14 residues. The germline CDR1 and CDR2 sequences are SQVTM and ANQGSEA. Trimming stripped 0 bases from V and 2 bases from J, with 8 bases between. CDR3 region: CSVEDPGTYNEQFF. In DNA form, the CDR3 reads TGCAGCGTTGAAGATCCGGGGACCTACAATGAGCAGTTCTTC.

The chain carries TRBV14 and TRBJ2-1, with TRBD2 matching over 10 bases. Germline V gives CDR1 SGHDN, CDR2 FVKESK. This CDR3 has 18 amino acids. The V segment lost 1 base and the J segment 7 bases; nucleotides outside the gene matches: 13. In DNA, the CDR3 is TGTGCCAGCAGCCAAGTGGCGAGGCTAGCGGGAGTTCAGAATGAGCAGTTCTTC. Translated, it gives CASSQVARLAGVQNEQFF.

The rearrangement joins TRBV27 to TRBJ1-5; D gene unclear. The CDR3 is 15 amino acids. Germline loops: CDR1 MNHEY, CDR2 SMNVEV (reference sequence). V lost 5 bases and J lost 3, with 14 bases in between. The chain's CDR3 is CASSPREGANQPQHF. The CDR3 coding sequence is TGTGCCAGCAGTCCGCGGGAGGGTGCCAATCAGCCCCAGCATTTT.

The rearrangement links TRBV27 to TRBJ2-7, with 9 bases identical to TRBD2. Losses at the gene ends were 6 bases for V and 2 bases for J; bases not matched to a gene: 29. The CDR3 runs to 22 residues. The germline V gene encodes CDR1 MNHEY and CDR2 SMNVEV (reference sequence). CDR3 protein: CASRGAGTRLRMAGGTPYEQYF. In DNA, the CDR3 is TGTGCCAGCAGAGGAGCCGGGACCCGCCTTCGCATGGCGGGAGGGACCCCCTACGAGCAGTACTTC.

V usage is TRBV5-1 and J usage is TRBJ1-4, with D unresolved. This CDR3 has 14 residues. Trimming stripped 3 bases from V and 8 bases from J, with 14 bases between. Germline V gives CDR1 SGHRS, CDR2 YFSETQ. CDR3 bases: TGCGCCAGCAGCTCTATAGCAAAACCAGAAAAACTGTTTTTT. It yields the protein CASSSIAKPEKLFF.

V and J are TRBV18 and TRBJ2-2; 8 bases map to TRBD1. This CDR3 is built from 14 residues. Germline V lookup: CDR1 KGHSH, CDR2 LQKENI. The junction had 5 bases not matched to a gene; V was cut back by 5 bases and J by 6 bases. The CDR3 reads CASSTGQEAGELFF. CDR3 in DNA: TGTGCCAGCTCAACGGGACAGGAGGCCGGGGAGCTGTTTTTT.

J is TRBJ1-5 and V is TRBV2, with 8 bases lining up with TRBD1. The CDR3 length is 16 residues. Germline V gives CDR1 SNHLY, CDR2 FYNNEI. The V segment lost 7 bases and the J segment 0 bases; nucleotides outside the gene matches: 8. The CDR3 here is CASTSDRGNSNQPQHF. The DNA for the CDR3 is TGTGCCAGCACTTCCGACAGGGGAAATAGCAATCAGCCCCAGCATTTT.

The chain links TRBV5-8 to TRBJ2-1, with 13 bases lining up with TRBD2. V shed 5 bases, J shed 8 bases, and the junction held 10 bases outside the gene matches. CDR1 and CDR2 from the germline V gene are SGHTS and YDEGEE. The length of the CDR3 is 16 residues. The DNA of the CDR3 is TGTGCCAGCAGGAAAAGGACTAGCGGGAGAAACCATGAGCAGTTCTTC. Protein: CASRKRTSGRNHEQFF.

The chain uses TRBV7-6 and TRBJ2-1, with TRBD1 as a possible D gene (6 bases). The CDR3 is 16 amino acids. V lost 5 bases and J lost 6, with 20 bases in between. Looked up from germline, CDR1 is SGHVS and CDR2 is FNYEAQ. This chain's CDR3 is CASSHARAGEGNEQFF. In DNA, the CDR3 is TGTGCCAGCAGCCACGCCAGGGCAGGGGAAGGCAATGAGCAGTTCTTC.

DNA for the CDR3: TGTGCCAGCAGCTTAGGAGCGGGAGAGACCTACGAGCAGTACTTC. Its translation: CASSLGAGETYEQYF. This chain links TRBV7-2 with TRBJ2-7; TRBD2 agrees at 8 bases. Germline V gene lookup returns CDR1 SGHTA and CDR2 FQGNSA. CDR3 length: 15 residues. Unmatched junction bases numbered 4, after V lost 1 base and J lost 2 bases.